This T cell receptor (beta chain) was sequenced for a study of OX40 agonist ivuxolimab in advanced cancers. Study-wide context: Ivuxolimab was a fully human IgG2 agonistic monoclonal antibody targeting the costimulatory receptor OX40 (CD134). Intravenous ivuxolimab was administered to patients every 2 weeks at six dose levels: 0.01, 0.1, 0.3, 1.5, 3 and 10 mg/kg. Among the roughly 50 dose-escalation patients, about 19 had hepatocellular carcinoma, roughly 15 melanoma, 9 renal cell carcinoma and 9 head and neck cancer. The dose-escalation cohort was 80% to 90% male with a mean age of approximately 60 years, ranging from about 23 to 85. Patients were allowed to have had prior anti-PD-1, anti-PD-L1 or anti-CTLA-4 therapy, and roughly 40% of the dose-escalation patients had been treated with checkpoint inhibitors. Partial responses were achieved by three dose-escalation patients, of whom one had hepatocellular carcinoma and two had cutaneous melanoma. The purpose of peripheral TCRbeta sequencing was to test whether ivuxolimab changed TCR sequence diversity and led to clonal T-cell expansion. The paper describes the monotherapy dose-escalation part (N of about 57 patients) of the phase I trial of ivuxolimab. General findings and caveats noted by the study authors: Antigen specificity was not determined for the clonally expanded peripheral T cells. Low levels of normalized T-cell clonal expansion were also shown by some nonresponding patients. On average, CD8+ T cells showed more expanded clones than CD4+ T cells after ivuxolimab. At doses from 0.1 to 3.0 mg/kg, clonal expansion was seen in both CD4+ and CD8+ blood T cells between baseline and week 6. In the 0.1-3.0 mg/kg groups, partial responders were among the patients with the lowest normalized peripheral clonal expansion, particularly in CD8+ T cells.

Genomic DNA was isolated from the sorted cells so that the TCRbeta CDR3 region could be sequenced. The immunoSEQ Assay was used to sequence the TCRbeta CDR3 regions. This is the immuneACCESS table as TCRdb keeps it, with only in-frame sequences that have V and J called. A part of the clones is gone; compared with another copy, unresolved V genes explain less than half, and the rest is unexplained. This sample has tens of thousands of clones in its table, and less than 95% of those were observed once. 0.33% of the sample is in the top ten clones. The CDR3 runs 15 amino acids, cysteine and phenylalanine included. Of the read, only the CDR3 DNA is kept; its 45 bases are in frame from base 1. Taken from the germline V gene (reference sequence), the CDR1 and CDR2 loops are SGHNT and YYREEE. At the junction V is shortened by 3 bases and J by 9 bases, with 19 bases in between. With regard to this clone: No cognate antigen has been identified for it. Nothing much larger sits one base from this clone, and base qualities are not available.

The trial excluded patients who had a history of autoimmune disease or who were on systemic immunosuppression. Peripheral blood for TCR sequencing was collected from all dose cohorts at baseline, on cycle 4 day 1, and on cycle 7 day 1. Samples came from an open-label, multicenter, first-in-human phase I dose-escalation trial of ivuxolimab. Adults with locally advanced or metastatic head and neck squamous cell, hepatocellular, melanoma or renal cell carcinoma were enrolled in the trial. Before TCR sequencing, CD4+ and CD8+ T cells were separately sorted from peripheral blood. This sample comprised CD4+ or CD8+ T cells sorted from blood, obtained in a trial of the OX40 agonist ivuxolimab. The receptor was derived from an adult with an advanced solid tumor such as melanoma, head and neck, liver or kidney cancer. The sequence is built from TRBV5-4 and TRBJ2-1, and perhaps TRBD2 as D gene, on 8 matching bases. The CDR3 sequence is CASSSYRGAGGEQFF. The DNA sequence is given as TGTGCCAGCAGCTCCTACAGGGGCGCGGGGGGTGAGCAGTTCTTC.